Presented here are 18 T cell receptor beta chains from one specimen sequenced in a study of T cell responses to AZD1222 COVID-19 vaccine. Repertoires were generated with immunoSEQ multiplex PCR, while TCRdb's copy carries only in-frame clones and drops some. The sample lists about 130,000 clones, around 86% seen once, with just under 6.5% in the top ten. Here the sequenced sample was peripheral blood, taken on day 0 of AZD1222 vaccination. These TCRs come from an adult in good health.

The gene calls are TRBV5-8 and TRBJ1-5; D is ambiguous. V gave up 8 bases and J gave up 3 bases, with 12 bases separating them. Per germline, CDR1 SGHTS and CDR2 YDEGEE. This CDR3 is 13 amino acids long. This CDR3 is CASRHSDNQPQHF. The CDR3 DNA reads TGTGCCAGTAGACACTCCGACAATCAGCCCCAGCATTTT. The entire variable domain, with the rest obtained from reference TRBV5-8 and TRBJ1-5, is as follows: EAGVTQSPTHLIKTRGQQATLRCSPISGHTSVYWYQQALGLGLQFLLWYDEGEERNRGNFPPRFSGRQFPNYSSELNVNALELEDSALYLCASRHSDNQPQHFGDGTRLSIL.

V is TRBV7-2 and J is TRBJ1-1; the D is unclear. The CDR3 consists of 14 residues. V was clipped by 5 bases and J by 1 base, with 11 bases between them. Germline CDR1 and CDR2: SGHTA and FQGNSA. DNA for the CDR3: TGTGCCAGCAGCGCAAGTAGCGCGAACACTGAAGCTTTCTTT. It encodes CASSASSANTEAFF.

The rearrangement uses TRBV10-3 and TRBJ1-1, with 12 bases fitting TRBD1. Germline CDR1 is ENHRY and CDR2 is SYGVKD. V gave up 7 bases and J gave up 1 base; unmatched junction bases: 10. The length of the CDR3 is 17 residues. CDR3 nucleotides: TGTGCCATCAAGGCCCAAGGGACAGGGGGCCAGAACACTGAAGCTTTCTTT. Its translation is CAIKAQGTGGQNTEAFF.

This sequence joins TRBV10-3 and TRBJ2-7; 10 bases agree with TRBD1. Per the germline V gene, CDR1 is ENHRY and CDR2 is SYGVKD. This CDR3 comprises 19 residues. V lost 2 bases, J lost 1 base, and 14 bases stayed unmatched. For the CDR3, the DNA is TGTGCCATCAGTGAGACCGTCCCGGGACAGGGGACCCTGTCCTACGAGCAGTACTTC. Encoded protein: CAISETVPGQGTLSYEQYF.

The V and J genes are TRBV14 and TRBJ1-1, with D perhaps matching TRBD1 (5 bases). The CDR3 length is 16 residues. Germline CDR1 reads SGHDN; CDR2 reads FVKESK. V was clipped by 7 bases and J by 8 bases, with 26 bases between them. The CDR3 is CASTPSQPVQGREAFF. As DNA, the CDR3 is TGTGCCAGCACTCCATCCCAGCCTGTGCAGGGACGAGAAGCTTTCTTT.

The chain employs TRBV7-3 and TRBJ2-7; TRBD2 matches at 8 bases. Germline V CDR1 and CDR2: SGHTA, FQGTGA. After removal of 6 bases from V and 7 bases from J, the junction contained 11 bases not matched to a gene. This CDR3 region has 14 residues. The CDR3 loop reads CASSLGPGRGEQYF. CDR3 coding DNA: TGTGCCAGCAGTTTGGGCCCCGGGAGGGGTGAGCAGTACTTC.

This clone was seen once. The J gene is TRBJ1-1, the V gene TRBV4-1; a possible D gene is TRBD1 (6 bases). Trimming took off 0 bases at V and 7 bases at J, with 15 bases between the two ends. Germline lookup yields CDR1 MGHRA and CDR2 YSYEKL. The CDR3 is made up of 15 amino acids. CDR3 bases: TGCGCCAGCAGCCAAGATGGAGGGGGGTGGAGTGAAGCTTTCTTT. Residues: CASSQDGGGWSEAFF.

The chain's CDR3 is CAWSGINYGYTF. CDR3 in DNA: TGTGCCTGGAGTGGTATTAACTATGGCTACACCTTC. The chain couples TRBV30 to TRBJ1-2, with D hard to call. CDR3 size: 12 residues. V was trimmed by 1 base and J by 1 base, leaving 4 bases between them. Germline loops: CDR1 GTSNPN, CDR2 SVGIG (reference sequence).

This clone was counted a few times. V is TRBV5-1 and J is TRBJ2-1, with TRBD2 identical over 11 bases. Per germline, CDR1 SGHRS and CDR2 YFSETQ. The V gene end was trimmed by 4 bases and the J gene end by 2 bases; junction bases not matched to a gene: 5. This CDR3 has 16 residues. The CDR3 spells CASSANSGGAYNEQFF. CDR3 sequence (DNA): TGCGCCAGCAGCGCAAATAGCGGGGGGGCCTACAATGAGCAGTTCTTC.

This chain uses TRBV7-3 with TRBJ1-2, with 8 bases that match TRBD1. The CDR3 is made up of 13 amino acids. The V gene's germline CDR1 is SGHTA and CDR2 FQGTGA. Trimming cost V 2 bases and J 13 bases; bases outside gene matches: 9. The CDR3 loop is CASSLGGQGVSTF. In DNA form, the CDR3 reads TGTGCCAGCAGCTTAGGTGGACAGGGCGTCTCCACCTTC.

This clone has more than one count but fewer than ten. The CDR3 sequence is CASSLGTANIQYF. The DNA for the CDR3 is TGTGCCAGCAGCCTAGGGACAGCAAACATTCAGTACTTC. The J gene is TRBJ2-4, the V gene TRBV2; 7 nucleotides match TRBD1. This CDR3 region has 13 residues. V dropped 6 bases and J dropped 6; count of bases not matched to a gene: 5. From germline, CDR1 is SNHLY and CDR2 FYNNEI.

V is TRBV20-1 and J is TRBJ1-1, with unresolved D. CDR1 and CDR2 (germline): DFQATT, SNEGSKA (reference sequence). This CDR3 spans 11 amino acids. Trimming took off 2 bases at V and 10 bases at J, with 11 bases between the two ends. In DNA form, the CDR3 reads TGCAGTGCTAGACATATGGAGGGAGCTTTCTTT. Residues: CSARHMEGAFF.

This rearrangement joins TRBV24-1 to TRBJ2-7; 8 bases fit TRBD1. CDR1 and CDR2 from the germline V gene are KGHDR and SFDVKD. The CDR3 contains 15 residues. V gave up 3 bases and J gave up 0 bases; unmatched junction bases: 3. The CDR3 loop is CATSDDRGPSYEQYF. CDR3 DNA sequence: TGTGCCACCAGTGATGACAGGGGACCCTCCTACGAGCAGTACTTC.

The chain carries TRBV4-2 and TRBJ1-1, with D possibly TRBD1 on 6 matching bases. V was clipped by 1 base and J by 1 base, with 10 bases between them. The CDR3 has 15 amino acids. CDR1 and CDR2 from the germline V gene are LGHNA and YNFKEQ. CDR3 DNA sequence: TGTGCCAGCAGCCAAGGCCAACAGGGGAACACTGAAGCTTTCTTT. Encoded protein: CASSQGQQGNTEAFF.

V is TRBV7-9 and J is TRBJ1-6; D unresolved. CDR1 SEHNR and CDR2 FQNEAQ come from the germline V gene (reference sequence). The CDR3 has 11 residues. Trimming took off 4 bases at V and 19 bases at J, with 14 bases between the two ends. CDR3 sequence (DNA): TGTGCCAGCAGCTCCTCGAAGTTGATGCACTTT. This encodes CASSSSKLMHF.

The rearrangement uses TRBV3-1 (or the pseudogene TRBV3-2) and TRBJ1-6; D is unresolved. The length of the CDR3 is 15 residues. The V gene's germline CDR1 is LGHDT and CDR2 YNNKEL (reference sequence). V was cut by 1 base and J by 9 bases, with 13 bases left in between. In nucleotides, the CDR3 is TGTGCCAGCAGCCAAGCGTCATCGCGAGGTTCACCCCTCCACTTT. Its protein is CASSQASSRGSPLHF.

The chain combines TRBV9 with TRBJ2-3; TRBD2 is a possible D gene (7 bases). Germline V lookup: CDR1 SGDLS, CDR2 YYNGEE. The CDR3 totals 17 residues. V shed 0 bases and J shed 1 base, with 15 bases lying between them. CDR3 nucleotides: TGTGCCAGCAGCGTAGGGGACCGGGGGGCCCGCACAGATACGCAGTATTTT. Translating gives CASSVGDRGARTDTQYF.

The V call is TRBV7-9, the J call TRBJ2-1; 12 nucleotides match TRBD2. Germline trimming cut 3 bases from V and 14 bases from J; bases unmatched to any gene: 2. Germline-derived CDR1 and CDR2 are SEHNR and FQNEAQ (reference sequence). This CDR3 is built from 12 residues. The CDR3 coding sequence is TGTGCCAGCAGCTTTCTAGCGGGGGGGAAGTTCTTC. Translating gives CASSFLAGGKFF. Filled out from reference TRBV7-9 and TRBJ2-1, the complete variable domain reads DTGVSQNPRHKITKRGQNVTFRCDPISEHNRLYWYRQTLGQGPEFLTYFQNEAQLEKSRLLSDRFSAERPKGSFSTLEIQRTEQGDSAMYLCASSFLAGGKFFGPGTRLTVL.